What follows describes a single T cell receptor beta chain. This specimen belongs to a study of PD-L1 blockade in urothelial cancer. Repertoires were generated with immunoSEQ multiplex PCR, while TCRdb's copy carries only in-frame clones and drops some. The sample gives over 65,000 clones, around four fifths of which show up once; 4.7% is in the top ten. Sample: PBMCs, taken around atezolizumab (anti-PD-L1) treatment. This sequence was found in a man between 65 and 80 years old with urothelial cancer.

In nucleotides, the CDR3 is TGTGCCAGCGGCATTCTAGCGGCTAGCACAGATACGCAGTATTTT. As protein: CASGILAASTDTQYF. The V gene is TRBV5-8, the J gene TRBJ2-3, with 7 bases identical to TRBD2. Germline CDR1 and CDR2: SGHTS and YDEGEE. The junction had 8 bases not matched to a gene; V was cut back by 7 bases and J by 0 bases. The CDR3 has 15 residues.